This passage covers 27 T cell receptor beta chains from one sample sequenced in a study of blood T cell repertoires in COVID-19. TCRdb's copy holds only in-frame clones and misses some; the assay was immunoSEQ multiplex PCR. The profile shows approximately 240,000 clones, about 83% of them singletons. Material for sequencing was peripheral blood. The receptors originated from a man aged 45-60 years with acute or convalescent COVID-19.

The chain joins TRBV7-9 to TRBJ1-1; possible D gene TRBD1, 6 bases. This CDR3 comprises 15 residues. V lost 7 bases and J lost 4, with 19 bases in between. In germline, CDR1 is SEHNR, CDR2 FQNEAQ (reference sequence). For the CDR3, the DNA is TGTGCCAGCACCCTGCTGGGGGGAGGGGGCACTGAAGCTTTCTTT. This codes for CASTLLGGGGTEAFF.

The rearrangement joins TRBV11-1 to TRBJ1-3; D not resolved. The CDR3 extends over 13 amino acids. Germline CDR1 and CDR2: SGHAT and FQDESV (reference sequence). The V end was cut by 5 bases, the J end by 3 bases, with 8 bases between. The CDR3 loop is CASSPVLGNTIYF. As DNA, the CDR3 is TGTGCCAGCAGCCCTGTCCTTGGAAACACCATATATTTT.

The V gene is TRBV11-2, the J gene TRBJ2-5; 7 bases line up with TRBD1. This CDR3 is 18 amino acids long. Germline CDR1 and CDR2: SGHAT and FQNNGV. The V gene end was trimmed by 1 base and the J gene end by 3 bases; junction bases not matched to a gene: 14. This CDR3 is CASSLAPPQGTLKETQYF. The CDR3 DNA reads as TGTGCCAGCAGCTTAGCGCCCCCACAGGGGACCCTAAAAGAGACCCAGTACTTC.

The genes are TRBV28 and TRBJ1-1; 7 nucleotides agree with TRBD1. Trimming cost V 5 bases and J 11 bases; bases outside gene matches: 8. The CDR3 is made up of 12 amino acids. Germline CDR1 MDHEN, CDR2 SYDVKM. CDR3 protein: CASSLQGKKAFF. Written as DNA, the CDR3 is TGTGCCAGCAGTCTACAGGGGAAAAAGGCTTTCTTT.

The chain employs TRBV5-1 and TRBJ2-1; maybe TRBD1 (6 bases). Germline V gene data show CDR1 as SGHRS and CDR2 as YFSETQ. Trimming pared 2 bases from V and 8 bases from J, leaving 14 bases between. The CDR3 is 14 amino acids. The CDR3 coding sequence is TGCGCCAGCAGCTTCGGCAGGGGCAGCGATGAGCAGTTCTTC. Protein product: CASSFGRGSDEQFF.

The J gene is TRBJ2-1, the V gene TRBV15, with 7 nucleotides matching TRBD2. The CDR3 spans 16 residues. Germline CDR1 is LNHNV and CDR2 is YYDKDF (reference sequence). Trimming removed 3 bases from V and 4 bases from J; junction bases left unmatched: 9. CDR3 protein: CATSSLAAEGYNEQFF. The CDR3 nucleotides read TGTGCCACCAGCAGTCTAGCGGCTGAGGGGTACAATGAGCAGTTCTTC.

The table lists this clone with a few counts. The chain carries TRBV19 and TRBJ1-1; the D is unclear. Trimming shortened V by 1 base and J by 4 bases, and 13 bases separated the two germline ends. CDR1 is LNHDA, CDR2 SQIVND, per germline (reference sequence). The length of the CDR3 is 15 residues. The CDR3 spells CASSIGAEGVTEAFF. Here the CDR3 DNA reads TGTGCCAGTAGTATAGGAGCAGAGGGCGTCACTGAAGCTTTCTTT.

The chain is built from TRBV13 and TRBJ1-3; TRBD1 is a possible D gene (5 bases). Trimming cost V 2 bases and J 3 bases, with 17 bases left between them. The CDR3 sequence is 17 residues long. Germline CDR1 PRHDT, CDR2 FYEKMQ (reference sequence). CDR3 in DNA: TGTGCCAGCAGCTTACTCCCACAGGAGATCTATGGAAACACCATATATTTT. Protein: CASSLLPQEIYGNTIYF.

The V and J genes are TRBV11-2 and TRBJ1-2; 9 bases are a match to TRBD1. This CDR3 comprises 15 residues. The V segment lost 0 bases and the J segment 8 bases; nucleotides outside the gene matches: 7. Germline V CDR1 and CDR2: SGHAT, FQNNGV. Here the CDR3 reads CASSLDLGQGRGYTF. Written as DNA, the CDR3 is TGTGCCAGCAGCTTAGATCTTGGACAGGGGAGGGGCTACACCTTC.

Only one count was recorded for this clone. J is TRBJ1-5 and V is TRBV3-1 (or the pseudogene TRBV3-2); 8 nucleotides agree with TRBD1. Germline CDR1 reads LGHDT; CDR2 reads YNNKEL (reference sequence). The ends lost 5 bases at V and 7 bases at J; junction bases unmatched: 7. The length of the CDR3 is 14 residues. CDR3: CASSFGQGGQPQHF. The CDR3 bases are TGTGCCAGCAGCTTCGGACAGGGCGGACAGCCCCAGCATTTT.

The chain recombines TRBV27 with TRBJ2-1; TRBD2 agrees at 7 bases. The V gene end was trimmed by 6 bases and the J gene end by 4 bases; junction bases not matched to a gene: 9. There are 15 residues in the CDR3. Germline-derived CDR1 and CDR2 are MNHEY and SMNVEV (reference sequence). CDR3 amino acids: CASRSAGVSYNEQFF. As DNA, the CDR3 is TGTGCCAGCAGGTCGGCGGGAGTCTCGTACAATGAGCAGTTCTTC.

The chain combines TRBV5-1 with TRBJ1-1; 7 bases align to TRBD1. CDR1 is SGHRS and CDR2 is YFSETQ in the germline V gene. Losses at the gene ends were 0 bases for V and 1 base for J; bases not matched to a gene: 3. The CDR3 is 15 residues long. DNA of the CDR3: TGCGCCAGCAGCTTGGTGGACAGGCGGAACACTGAAGCTTTCTTT. Amino acids: CASSLVDRRNTEAFF.

This clone was found a few times. This chain joins TRBV24-1 and TRBJ2-2, with a tentative D call TRBD2 (7 bases). The CDR3 is made up of 14 amino acids. Between the trimmed V and J ends, which lost 9 bases and 2 bases, there was a span of 12 bases. Germline CDR1 reads KGHDR; CDR2 reads SFDVKD. CDR3 nucleotide sequence: TGTGCCACCGGGAGGGACACTAACACCGGGGAGCTGTTTTTT. This gives the protein CATGRDTNTGELFF.

A few counts support this clone. V gene TRBV10-3 combines with J gene TRBJ2-2; TRBD2 might be the D (6 bases). The germline V gene has CDR1 ENHRY and CDR2 SYGVKD. The V end lost 11 bases, the J end lost 2 bases, and 21 bases lay between the germline ends. The CDR3 sequence is 16 residues long. CDR3 nucleotides: TGTGCCTCCTCACCTGGGGTAGCGGTTAACACCGGGGAGCTGTTTTTT. Translated, it gives CASSPGVAVNTGELFF.

The rearrangement links TRBV6-5 to TRBJ1-5; 7 positions agree with TRBD1. The germline gives CDR1 MNHEY, CDR2 SVGAGI. V dropped 8 bases and J dropped 4; count of bases not matched to a gene: 8. The CDR3 consists of 14 residues. DNA of the CDR3: TGTGCCAGCCAGGTGGGGGGACAGAATCAGCCCCAGCATTTT. This translates into CASQVGGQNQPQHF.

This clone was seen only once. The genes are TRBV5-5 and TRBJ2-1; D is uncertain. The V gene's germline CDR1 is SGHKS and CDR2 YYEKEE (reference sequence). CDR3 length equals 14 residues. V shed 0 bases and J shed 5 bases, with 9 bases lying between them. As DNA, the CDR3 is TGTGCCAGCAGCTTGGCCGCGACAAACAATGAGCAGTTCTTC. Protein sequence: CASSLAATNNEQFF.

To note about this clone: One end of the junction varies from germline; a read error may be responsible. The gene calls are TRBV3-1 (or the pseudogene TRBV3-2) and TRBJ2-5; D is ambiguous. The CDR3 has 15 residues. Germline V gene lookup returns CDR1 LGHDT and CDR2 YNNKEL (reference sequence). Here the CDR3 DNA reads TGTGCCAGCACCCAAGGAGTTGTGGTGCGAGAGACCCAGTACTTC. Protein product: CASTQGVVVRETQYF.

V usage is TRBV4-1 and J usage is TRBJ1-1; tentatively, D is TRBD1 (6 bases). Germline V gene data show CDR1 as MGHRA and CDR2 as YSYEKL. Deletions cut 2 bases from V and 8 bases from J, with 12 bases between. The CDR3 is made up of 13 amino acids. The CDR3 DNA is TGCGCCAGCAGCCAATTCAGGGGAGAAGAAGCTTTCTTT. Translated, it gives CASSQFRGEEAFF.

The chain combines TRBV27 with TRBJ1-2; TRBD1 might be the D (6 bases). CDR1 and CDR2 from the germline V gene are MNHEY and SMNVEV (reference sequence). The CDR3 is made up of 14 amino acids. With 4 bases removed from V and 4 bases from J, the gap between germline ends came to 13 bases. CDR3 region: CASSSTGNFYGYTF. CDR3 in DNA: TGTGCCAGCAGTTCGACAGGAAACTTCTATGGCTACACCTTC.

This chain links TRBV2 with TRBJ1-5, with 9 bases aligning to TRBD1. CDR1 SNHLY and CDR2 FYNNEI come from the germline V gene. The CDR3 totals 14 residues. J gave up 6 bases and V 6 bases, and 6 bases lay outside the gene matches. In nucleotides, the CDR3 is TGTGCCAGCAGGGGAACAGGGGGCAGTCAGCCCCAGCATTTT. Protein: CASRGTGGSQPQHF.

This rearrangement joins TRBV10-2 to TRBJ2-3; 12 bases align to TRBD2. J was trimmed by 11 bases and V by 4 bases; bases with no gene match: 7. From germline, CDR1 is WSHSY and CDR2 SAAADI. The CDR3 consists of 14 residues. CDR3 amino acids: CASSAPRLAGVQYF. The DNA of the CDR3 is TGCGCCAGCAGTGCCCCTCGACTAGCGGGAGTGCAGTATTTT.

Note on this clone: In the same sample, other DNA sequences code for this CDR3. V usage is TRBV2 and J usage is TRBJ1-6, with 7 bases matching TRBD1. The CDR3 runs to 14 residues. After removal of 3 bases from V and 9 bases from J, the junction contained 5 bases not matched to a gene. Germline V gene data show CDR1 as SNHLY and CDR2 as FYNNEI. In DNA form, the CDR3 reads TGTGCCAGCAGTGAGGGCGCAGGGGGTTCACCCCTCCACTTT. It yields the protein CASSEGAGGSPLHF.

The chain has TRBV3-1 (or the pseudogene TRBV3-2) and TRBJ2-2; D unclear. The length of the CDR3 is 13 residues. From germline, CDR1 is LGHDT and CDR2 YNNKEL (reference sequence). The V end lost 1 base, the J end lost 6 bases, and 6 bases lay between the germline ends. The CDR3 is CASSQVLSGELFF. Here the CDR3 DNA reads TGTGCCAGCAGCCAAGTCTTGTCCGGGGAGCTGTTTTTT.

The chain carries TRBV7-9 and TRBJ2-4; TRBD1 matches at 8 bases. In germline, CDR1 is SEHNR, CDR2 FQNEAQ (reference sequence). The junction had 10 bases not matched to a gene; V was cut back by 5 bases and J by 16 bases. The CDR3 contains 12 residues. In DNA form, the CDR3 reads TGTGCCAGCAGCACCTTAGACAGGGGTGGTTACTTC. This gives the protein CASSTLDRGGYF.

J is TRBJ1-4 and V is TRBV9, with TRBD1 as a possible D gene (6 bases). Germline V gene lookup returns CDR1 SGDLS and CDR2 YYNGEE. Trimming took 4 bases from V and 4 from J, leaving 8 bases between them. The CDR3 loop spans 13 amino acids. The DNA for the CDR3 is TGTGCCAGCAGCCGGACAGATAATGAAAAACTGTTTTTT. Its translation is CASSRTDNEKLFF.

The chain is built from TRBV28 and TRBJ1-1; no clear D gene. Germline V CDR1 and CDR2: MDHEN, SYDVKM. V lost 2 bases to trimming and J lost 4 bases, with 11 bases between them. This CDR3 has 14 amino acids. The CDR3 is CASSLGRSRTEAFF. The CDR3 DNA reads TGTGCCAGCAGTTTAGGAAGGAGTCGCACTGAAGCTTTCTTT.

The genes are TRBV28 and TRBJ2-1; 10 positions agree with TRBD2. V dropped 4 bases and J dropped 7; count of bases not matched to a gene: 7. The CDR3 has 15 amino acids. CDR1 MDHEN and CDR2 SYDVKM come from the germline V gene. CDR3 coding DNA: TGTGCCAGCAGTTGGGAGCGGGAGGGCCCAAATGAGCAGTTCTTC. Residues: CASSWEREGPNEQFF.